This is a list of T cell receptor beta chains from one sample in a study of somatic mutations in cytotoxic T cells in rheumatoid arthritis. Assay: immunoSEQ multiplex PCR; the TCRdb copy retains only in-frame clones and omits some. The data show 35,000 to 40,000 clones, roughly four fifths seen once. Sequences were obtained from CD8+ T cells sorted from blood. The receptors derive from a man aged 35-49 years in good health. The CDR3 runs from the conserved cysteine through the conserved F or W. The D gene is left open where the match is weak. The size entry is marked missing in some rows and otherwise reads once, few, many or a size class.

TRBV29-1,TRBJ2-1,TRBD2,-,TGCAGCGGACTTAGCGGGAGAGTAAATGAGCAGTTCTTC,CSGLSGRVNEQFF
TRBV4-1,TRBJ2-3,-,-,TGCGCCAGCAGCCAAAGGGGGATTGGCACAGATACGCAGTATTTT,CASSQRGIGTDTQYF
TRBV30,TRBJ2-7,-,-,TGTGCCTGGAGTGCGGAGGCACAGGTCCACTACGAGCAGTACTTC,CAWSAEAQVHYEQYF
TRBV18,TRBJ1-1,-,once,TGTGCCAGCTCACCACAGGTAAAGTGGGGTAACAACACTGAAGCTTTCTTT,CASSPQVKWGNNTEAFF
TRBV6-1,TRBJ1-4,-,-,TGTGCCAGCAACTACCCCGGGGAGGAAGGAAGACTGTTTTTT,CASNYPGEEGRLFF
TRBV5-1,TRBJ2-7,-,-,TGCGCCAGCAGCTTGGTTGGGGCCTCCTACGAGCAGTACTTC,CASSLVGASYEQYF
TRBV7-8,TRBJ2-7,-,-,TGTGCCACGGCCTTAAGGAGCTCCTACGAGCAGTACTTC,CATALRSSYEQYF
TRBV4-1,TRBJ2-2,TRBD2,-,TGCGCCAGCAGCCAAGGATTTCCGGGACTAGGCGGCGGGGAGCTGTTTTTT,CASSQGFPGLGGGELFF
TRBV25-1,TRBJ2-1,-,-,TGTGCCAGCAGTGAATTTGAGTTCTACAATGAGCAGTTCTTC,CASSEFEFYNEQFF
TRBV19,TRBJ2-7,-,-,TGTGCCAGTAGTCACGGGACTCCAGGAGAGCAGTACTTC,CASSHGTPGEQYF
TRBV7-9,TRBJ2-3,TRBD2,-,TGTGCCAGCAGCTGGACTAGCGGGAGGGATACGCAGTATTTT,CASSWTSGRDTQYF
TRBV11-2,TRBJ2-3,TRBD2,-,TGTGCCAGCAGCTTGTCCGGGACTAGCGGGAGCACAGATACGCAGTATTTT,CASSLSGTSGSTDTQYF
TRBV5-1,TRBJ2-7,-,-,TGCGCCAGCAGCTCCGGGACATTATCCTACGAGCAGTACTTC,CASSSGTLSYEQYF
TRBV6-5,TRBJ2-3,-,-,TGTGCCAGCAGTTACAGGGACGGCACAGATACGCAGTATTTT,CASSYRDGTDTQYF
TRBV11-2,TRBJ2-7,-,-,TGTGCCAGCAGCTCCACTTGGCGGCACACCAGACCCTACGAGCAGTACTTC,CASSSTWRHTRPYEQYF
TRBV19,TRBJ1-1,-,-,TGTGCCAGTAGTATAGACCAGGGAATCGTTACTGAAGCTTTCTTT,CASSIDQGIVTEAFF
TRBV19,TRBJ1-2,TRBD1,-,TGTGCCAGTACCACGGGACAGACTAACTATGGCTACACCTTC,CASTTGQTNYGYTF
TRBV4-3,TRBJ2-7,-,-,TGCGCCAGCAGCCAAGAGGGCCAGGAGGGATACGAGCAGTACTTC,CASSQEGQEGYEQYF
TRBV7-9,TRBJ2-7,-,-,TGTGCCAGCAGCTTAGGAAACGAGCAGTACTTC,CASSLGNEQYF
TRBV7-2,TRBJ2-3,TRBD1,-,TGTGCCAGCAGCTTAGTGCCGACAGGGGTTTACACAGATACGCAGTATTTT,CASSLVPTGVYTDTQYF
TRBV21-1,TRBJ2-7,-,-,TGTGCCAGCGGCGTCCGAAGCTCCTACGAGCAGTACTTC,CASGVRSSYEQYF
TRBV28,TRBJ1-1,-,few,TGTGCCAGCAGAGACTTCTTGGGAACTGAAGCTTTCTTT,CASRDFLGTEAFF
TRBV28,TRBJ1-1,-,-,TGTGCCAGCAAACGAAGTCCGTACACTGAAGCTTTCTTT,CASKRSPYTEAFF
TRBV28,TRBJ2-7,-,-,TGTGCCAGCACCAAGGGGGAGTGGTACGAGCAGTACTTC,CASTKGEWYEQYF
TRBV9,TRBJ2-3,-,-,TGTGCCAGCAGCGTCAACGGAGATACGCAGTATTTT,CASSVNGDTQYF
TRBV7-9,TRBJ1-4,-,-,TGTGCCAGCAGCTTAGACTATCAGGGACGGGAAAAACTGTTTTTT,CASSLDYQGREKLFF
TRBV7-9,TRBJ2-7,-,-,TGTGCCAGCAGCTTAGAGGTATACGGGTCCTACGAGCAGTACTTC,CASSLEVYGSYEQYF
TRBV29-1,TRBJ2-5,TRBD2,-,TGCAGCGTTTCGGGAGGGATCGAGACCCAGTACTTC,CSVSGGIETQYF
TRBV14,TRBJ2-7,-,few,TGTGCCAGCAGCCACAGTGACCGCCGCTACGAGCAGTACTTC,CASSHSDRRYEQYF
TRBV14,TRBJ2-7,-,once,TGTGCCAGCAGCCAAGGGGGGATGGGGGAGCAGTACTTC,CASSQGGMGEQYF
TRBV27,TRBJ2-7,TRBD1,-,TGTGCCAGCAGGGACAGGGTAGACGAGCAGTACTTC,CASRDRVDEQYF
TRBV6-5,TRBJ2-1,-,-,TGTGCCAGCAGTTACTCGGACAGTTACAATGAGCAGTTCTTC,CASSYSDSYNEQFF
TRBV19,TRBJ1-2,TRBD1,few,TGTGCCACCCTCGGACAGGCGTACCCCCTAAACTATGGCTACACCTTC,CATLGQAYPLNYGYTF
TRBV28,TRBJ1-2,-,-,TGTGCCAGCAAGCCCACAGGACTTAACTATGGCTACACCTTC,CASKPTGLNYGYTF
TRBV19,TRBJ1-1,-,-,TGTGCCAGTAGTCCGGTACGCATGAACACTGAAGCTTTCTTT,CASSPVRMNTEAFF
TRBV7-6,TRBJ1-3,-,-,TGTGCCAGCAGCTTAAATGGGGCGCGGGACACCATATATTTT,CASSLNGARDTIYF
TRBV4-3,TRBJ1-1,TRBD1,-,TGCGCCAGCAGCCAAGAGAGGGGGCTGAACACTGAAGCTTTCTTT,CASSQERGLNTEAFF
TRBV7-9,TRBJ2-2,-,few,TGTGCCGTCTATAGCGGACCCGGGGAGCTGTTTTTT,CAVYSGPGELFF
TRBV11-2,TRBJ1-4,TRBD1,once,TGTGCCAGCAGCCAACGGGGGGACAGGGGAGATGAAAAACTGTTTTTT,CASSQRGDRGDEKLFF
TRBV7-9,TRBJ2-6,TRBD2,-,TGTGCCAGCACCCCCTACGGGGGGGAATCTGGGGCCAACGTCCTGACTTTC,CASTPYGGESGANVLTF
TRBV15,TRBJ2-1,TRBD2,few,TGTGCCACCAGCAAAACTAGCGGGCGAGGGAATGAGCAGTTCTTC,CATSKTSGRGNEQFF
TRBV6-4,TRBJ2-3,-,medium-sized,TGTGCCAGCAGTAGCGGGAGCACAGATACGCAGTATTTT,CASSSGSTDTQYF
TRBV30,TRBJ2-7,TRBD1,-,TGTGCCTGGAGTGAGGGACAGTCCTACGAGCAGTACTTC,CAWSEGQSYEQYF
TRBV7-9,TRBJ2-5,-,-,TGTGCCAGCAGCGTGGACACAAACCAAGAGACCCAGTACTTC,CASSVDTNQETQYF
TRBV7-9,TRBJ2-2,TRBD1,-,TGTGCCAGCAGCTTGACAGGGTCGAACACCGGGGAGCTGTTTTTT,CASSLTGSNTGELFF
TRBV7-9,TRBJ2-1,TRBD1,-,TGTGCCAGCAGCGGGACAGGGGGGACGTACAATGAGCAGTTCTTC,CASSGTGGTYNEQFF